The clone carrying this TCR beta chain has ten or more counts. Antigen specificity is unknown. Its ends do not fully match the called genes, so a read error is possible. Amplification targeted TCR beta CDR3 regions from RNA transcripts. Primed by the HTBI set, a first-round RT-PCR was run on the TCR CDR3. TCRdb reprocessed the multiplex PCR reads with MiXCR, giving one entry per CDR3 protein. The table includes about 250,000 distinct CDR3 sequences, about 25% detected once. The data derive from a study of T cells in Graves' hyperthyroidism and ophthalmopathy. The CDR3 extends over 13 amino acids. The V gene's germline CDR1 is SSHAT and CDR2 FNYEAQ (reference sequence). Overall study findings and caveats: Blood also carried most thyroid clonotypes expanded above 0.001.

This receptor was obtained from a woman in her 40s with Graves' ophthalmopathy. The J gene is TRBJ1-5, the V gene TRBV7-7; D is unresolved. Sequenced material: blood. The CDR3 DNA reads TGTGCTAGCAGCTTAGGTGTGGATCAGCCCCAGCATTTT. The encoded protein is CASSLGVDQPQHF.